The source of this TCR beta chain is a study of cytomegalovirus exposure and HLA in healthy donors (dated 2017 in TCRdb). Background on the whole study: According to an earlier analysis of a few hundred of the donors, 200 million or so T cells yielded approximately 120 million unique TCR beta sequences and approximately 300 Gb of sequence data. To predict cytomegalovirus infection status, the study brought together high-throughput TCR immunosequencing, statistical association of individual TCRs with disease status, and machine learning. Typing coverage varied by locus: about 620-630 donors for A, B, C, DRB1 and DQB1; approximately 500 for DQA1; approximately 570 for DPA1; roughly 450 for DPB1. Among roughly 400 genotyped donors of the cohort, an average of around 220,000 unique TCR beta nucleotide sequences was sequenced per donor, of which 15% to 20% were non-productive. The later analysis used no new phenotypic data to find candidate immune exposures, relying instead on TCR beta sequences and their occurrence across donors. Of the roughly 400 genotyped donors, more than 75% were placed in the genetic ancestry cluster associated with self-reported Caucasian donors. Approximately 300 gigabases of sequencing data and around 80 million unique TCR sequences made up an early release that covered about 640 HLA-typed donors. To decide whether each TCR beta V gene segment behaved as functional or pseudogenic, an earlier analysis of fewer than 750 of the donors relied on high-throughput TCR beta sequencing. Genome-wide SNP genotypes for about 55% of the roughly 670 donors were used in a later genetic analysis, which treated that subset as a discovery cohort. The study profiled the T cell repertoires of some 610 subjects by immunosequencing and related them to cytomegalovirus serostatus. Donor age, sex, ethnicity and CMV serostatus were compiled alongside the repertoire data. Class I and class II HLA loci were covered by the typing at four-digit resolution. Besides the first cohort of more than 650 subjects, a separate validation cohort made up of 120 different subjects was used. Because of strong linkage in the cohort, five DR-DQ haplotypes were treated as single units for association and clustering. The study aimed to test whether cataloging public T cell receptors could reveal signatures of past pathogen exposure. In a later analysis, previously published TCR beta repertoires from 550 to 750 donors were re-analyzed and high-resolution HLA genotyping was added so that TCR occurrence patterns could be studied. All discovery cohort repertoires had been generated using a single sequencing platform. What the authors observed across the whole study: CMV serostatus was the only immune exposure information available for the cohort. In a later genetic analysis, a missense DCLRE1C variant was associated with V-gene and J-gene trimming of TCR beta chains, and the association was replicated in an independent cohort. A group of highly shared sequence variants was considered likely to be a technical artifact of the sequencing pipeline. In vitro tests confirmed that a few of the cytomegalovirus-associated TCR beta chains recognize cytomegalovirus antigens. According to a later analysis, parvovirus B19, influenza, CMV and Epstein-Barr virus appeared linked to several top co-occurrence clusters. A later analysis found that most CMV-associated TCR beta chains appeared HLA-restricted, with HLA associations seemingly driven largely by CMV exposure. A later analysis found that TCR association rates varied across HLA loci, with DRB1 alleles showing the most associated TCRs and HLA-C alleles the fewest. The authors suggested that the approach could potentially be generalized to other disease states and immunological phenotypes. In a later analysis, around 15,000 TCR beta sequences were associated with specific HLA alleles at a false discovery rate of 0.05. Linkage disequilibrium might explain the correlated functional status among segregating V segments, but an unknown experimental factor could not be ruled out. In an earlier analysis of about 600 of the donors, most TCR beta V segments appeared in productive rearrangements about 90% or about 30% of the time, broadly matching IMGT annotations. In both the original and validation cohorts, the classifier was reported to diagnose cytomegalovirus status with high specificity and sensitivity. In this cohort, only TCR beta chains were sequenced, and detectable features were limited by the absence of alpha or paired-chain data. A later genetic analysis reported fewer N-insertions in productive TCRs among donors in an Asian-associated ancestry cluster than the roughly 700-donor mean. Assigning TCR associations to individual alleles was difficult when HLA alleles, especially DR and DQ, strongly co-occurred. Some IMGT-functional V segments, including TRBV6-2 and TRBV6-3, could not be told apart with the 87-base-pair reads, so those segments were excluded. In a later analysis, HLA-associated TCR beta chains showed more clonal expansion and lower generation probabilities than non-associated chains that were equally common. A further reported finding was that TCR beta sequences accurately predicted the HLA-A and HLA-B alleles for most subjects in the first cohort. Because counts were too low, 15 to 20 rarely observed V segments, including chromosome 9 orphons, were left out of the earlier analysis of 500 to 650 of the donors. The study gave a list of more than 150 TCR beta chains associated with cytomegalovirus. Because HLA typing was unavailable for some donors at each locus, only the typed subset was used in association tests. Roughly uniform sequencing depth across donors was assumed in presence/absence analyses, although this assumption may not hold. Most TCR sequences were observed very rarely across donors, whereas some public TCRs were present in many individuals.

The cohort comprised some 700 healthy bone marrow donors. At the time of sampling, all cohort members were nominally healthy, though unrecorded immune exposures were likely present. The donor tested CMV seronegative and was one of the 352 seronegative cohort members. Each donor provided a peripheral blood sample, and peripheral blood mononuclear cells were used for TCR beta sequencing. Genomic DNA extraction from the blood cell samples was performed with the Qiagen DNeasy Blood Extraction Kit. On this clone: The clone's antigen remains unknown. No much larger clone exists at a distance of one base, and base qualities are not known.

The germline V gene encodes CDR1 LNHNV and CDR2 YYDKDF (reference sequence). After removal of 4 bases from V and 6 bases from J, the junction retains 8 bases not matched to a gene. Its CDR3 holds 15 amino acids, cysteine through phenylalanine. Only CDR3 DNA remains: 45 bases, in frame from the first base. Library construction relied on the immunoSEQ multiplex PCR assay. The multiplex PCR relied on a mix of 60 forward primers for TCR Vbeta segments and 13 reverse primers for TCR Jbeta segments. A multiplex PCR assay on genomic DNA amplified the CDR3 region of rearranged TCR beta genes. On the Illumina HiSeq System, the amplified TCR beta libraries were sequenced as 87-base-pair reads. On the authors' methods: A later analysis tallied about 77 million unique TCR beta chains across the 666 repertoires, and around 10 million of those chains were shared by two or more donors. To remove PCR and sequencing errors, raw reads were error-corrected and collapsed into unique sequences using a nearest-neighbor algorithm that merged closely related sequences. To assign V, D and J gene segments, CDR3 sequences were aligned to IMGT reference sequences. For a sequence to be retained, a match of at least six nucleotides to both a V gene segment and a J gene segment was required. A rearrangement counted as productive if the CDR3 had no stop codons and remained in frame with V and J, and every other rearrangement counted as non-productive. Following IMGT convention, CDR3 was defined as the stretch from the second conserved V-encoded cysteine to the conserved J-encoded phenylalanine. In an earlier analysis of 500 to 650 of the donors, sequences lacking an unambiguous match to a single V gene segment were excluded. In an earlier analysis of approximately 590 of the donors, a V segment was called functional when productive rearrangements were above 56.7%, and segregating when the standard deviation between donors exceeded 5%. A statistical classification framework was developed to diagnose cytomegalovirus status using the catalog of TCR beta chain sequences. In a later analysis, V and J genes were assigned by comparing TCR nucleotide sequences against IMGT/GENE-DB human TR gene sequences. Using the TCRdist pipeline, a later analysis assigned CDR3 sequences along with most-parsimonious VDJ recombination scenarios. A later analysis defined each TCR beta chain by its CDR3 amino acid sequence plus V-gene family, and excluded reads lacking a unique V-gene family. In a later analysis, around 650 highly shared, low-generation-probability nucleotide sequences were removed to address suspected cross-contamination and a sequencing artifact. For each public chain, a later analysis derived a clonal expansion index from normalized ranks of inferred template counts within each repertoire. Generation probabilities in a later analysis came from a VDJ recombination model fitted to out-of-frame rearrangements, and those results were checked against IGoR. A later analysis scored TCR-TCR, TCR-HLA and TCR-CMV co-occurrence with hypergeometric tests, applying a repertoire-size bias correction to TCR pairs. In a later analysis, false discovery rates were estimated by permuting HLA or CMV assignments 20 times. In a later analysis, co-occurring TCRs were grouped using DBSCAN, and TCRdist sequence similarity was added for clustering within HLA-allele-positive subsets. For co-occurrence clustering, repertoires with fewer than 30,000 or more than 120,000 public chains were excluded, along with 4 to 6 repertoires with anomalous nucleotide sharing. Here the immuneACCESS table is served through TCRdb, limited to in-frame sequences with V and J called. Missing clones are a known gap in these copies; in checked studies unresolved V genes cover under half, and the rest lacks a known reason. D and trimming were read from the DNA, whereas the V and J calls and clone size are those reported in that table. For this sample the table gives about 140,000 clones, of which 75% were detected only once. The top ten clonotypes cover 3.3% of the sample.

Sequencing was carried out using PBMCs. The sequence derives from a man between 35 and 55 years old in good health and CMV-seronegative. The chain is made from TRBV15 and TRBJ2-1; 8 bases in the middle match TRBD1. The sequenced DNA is TGTGCCACCAGCAAACCCCGGACAGGGCGCAATGAGCAGTTCTTC. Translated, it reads CATSKPRTGRNEQFF.